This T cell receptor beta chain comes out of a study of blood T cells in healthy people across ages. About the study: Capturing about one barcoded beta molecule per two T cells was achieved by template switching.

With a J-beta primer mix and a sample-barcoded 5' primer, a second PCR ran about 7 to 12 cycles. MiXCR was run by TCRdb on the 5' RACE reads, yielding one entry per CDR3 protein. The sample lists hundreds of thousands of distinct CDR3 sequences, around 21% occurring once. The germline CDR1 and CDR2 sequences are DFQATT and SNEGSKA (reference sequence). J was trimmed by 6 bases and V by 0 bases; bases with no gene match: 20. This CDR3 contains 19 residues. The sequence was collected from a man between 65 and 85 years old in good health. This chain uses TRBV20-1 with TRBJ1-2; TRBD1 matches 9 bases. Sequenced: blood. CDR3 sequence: CSARDPLTGTGNEGNGYTF. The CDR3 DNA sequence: TGCAGTGCTAGAGATCCCCTGACCGGGACAGGGAATGAGGGGAATGGCTACACCTTC.